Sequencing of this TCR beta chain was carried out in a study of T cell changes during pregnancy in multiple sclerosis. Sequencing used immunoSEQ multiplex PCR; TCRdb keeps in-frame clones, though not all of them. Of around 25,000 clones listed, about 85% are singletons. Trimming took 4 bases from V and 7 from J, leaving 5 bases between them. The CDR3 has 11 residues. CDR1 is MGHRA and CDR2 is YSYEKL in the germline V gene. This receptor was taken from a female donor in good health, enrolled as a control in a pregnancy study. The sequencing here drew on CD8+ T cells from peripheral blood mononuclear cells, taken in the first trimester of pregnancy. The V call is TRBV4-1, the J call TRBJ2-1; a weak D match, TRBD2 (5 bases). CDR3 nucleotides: TGCGCCAGCAGCCGAGGGAATGAGCAGTTCTTC. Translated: CASSRGNEQFF.